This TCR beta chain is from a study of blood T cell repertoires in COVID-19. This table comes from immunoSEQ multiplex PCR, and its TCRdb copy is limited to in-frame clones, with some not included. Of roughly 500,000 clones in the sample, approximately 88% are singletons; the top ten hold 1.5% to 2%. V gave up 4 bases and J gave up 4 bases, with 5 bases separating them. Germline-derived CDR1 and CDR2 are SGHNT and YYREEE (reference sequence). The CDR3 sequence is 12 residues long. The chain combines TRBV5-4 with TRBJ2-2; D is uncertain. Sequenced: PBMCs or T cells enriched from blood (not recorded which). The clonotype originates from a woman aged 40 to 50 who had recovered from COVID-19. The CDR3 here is CASSRSTGELFF. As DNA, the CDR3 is TGTGCCAGCAGCCGTTCCACCGGGGAGCTGTTTTTT.